Sequencing of this T cell receptor beta chain was carried out in a study of T cells in Graves' hyperthyroidism and ophthalmopathy. Overall study findings and caveats: Ophthalmopathy cases were set apart from stable hyperthyroidism by a 13 V-J model. The blood repertoire included most of the expanded thyroid clonotypes above 0.001. The model identified upcoming ophthalmopathy a median approximately six months ahead of onset.

This clonotype has a count of ten or more. The antigen remains undetermined. Germline values: CDR1 MNHEY, CDR2 SMNVEV (reference sequence). The V end lost 0 bases, the J end lost 6 bases, and 14 bases lay between the germline ends. There are 15 residues in the CDR3. There were TCR beta CDR3 regions amplified from RNA transcripts. Using the HTBI primer set, a first-round RT-PCR was run on the TCR CDR3. TCRdb analysed the multiplex PCR reads with MiXCR anew, one entry per CDR3 protein. Among under 350,000 distinct CDR3 sequences listed, around 20% were seen once. This TCR came from a woman between 50 and 59 years old with Graves' hyperthyroidism. Sequencing was done on a sample of blood. The gene calls are TRBV27 and TRBJ1-1; D gene unclear. DNA for the CDR3: TGTGCCAGCAGTTTATCATCAGCTTCTAGCGCTGAAGCTTTCTTT. It translates to CASSLSSASSAEAFF.